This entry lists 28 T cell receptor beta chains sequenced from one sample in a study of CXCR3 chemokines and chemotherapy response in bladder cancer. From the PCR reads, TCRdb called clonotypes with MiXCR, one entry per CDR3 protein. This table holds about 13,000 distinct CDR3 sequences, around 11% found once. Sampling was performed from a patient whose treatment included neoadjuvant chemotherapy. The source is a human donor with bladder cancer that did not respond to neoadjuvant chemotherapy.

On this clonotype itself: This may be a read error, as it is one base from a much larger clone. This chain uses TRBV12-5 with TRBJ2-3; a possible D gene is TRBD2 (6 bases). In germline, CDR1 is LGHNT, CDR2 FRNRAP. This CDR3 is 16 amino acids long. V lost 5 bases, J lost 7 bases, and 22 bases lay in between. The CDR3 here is CASGLTGLSGANTQYF. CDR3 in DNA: TGTGCTAGTGGTCTGACGGGCCTATCGGGAGCCAATACGCAGTATTTT.

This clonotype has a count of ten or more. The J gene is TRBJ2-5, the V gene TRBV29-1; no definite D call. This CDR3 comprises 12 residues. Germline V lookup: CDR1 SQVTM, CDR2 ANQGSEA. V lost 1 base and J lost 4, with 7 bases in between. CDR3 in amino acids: CSVEGGSETQYF. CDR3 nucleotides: TGCAGCGTTGAAGGTGGGTCAGAGACCCAGTACTTC.

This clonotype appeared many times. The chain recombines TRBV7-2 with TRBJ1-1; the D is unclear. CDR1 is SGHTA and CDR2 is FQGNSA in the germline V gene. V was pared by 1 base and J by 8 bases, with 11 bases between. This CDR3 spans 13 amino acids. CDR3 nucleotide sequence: TGTGCCAGCAGCTTAGTTTCGCAGGCGGAAGCTTTCTTT. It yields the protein CASSLVSQAEAFF.

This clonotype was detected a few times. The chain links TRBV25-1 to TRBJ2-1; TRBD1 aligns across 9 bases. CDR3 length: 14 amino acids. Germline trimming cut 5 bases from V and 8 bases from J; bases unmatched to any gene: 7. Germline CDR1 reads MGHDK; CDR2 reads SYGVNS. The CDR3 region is CASSRWTGDDEQFF. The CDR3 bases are TGTGCCAGCAGTCGTTGGACAGGGGACGATGAGCAGTTCTTC.

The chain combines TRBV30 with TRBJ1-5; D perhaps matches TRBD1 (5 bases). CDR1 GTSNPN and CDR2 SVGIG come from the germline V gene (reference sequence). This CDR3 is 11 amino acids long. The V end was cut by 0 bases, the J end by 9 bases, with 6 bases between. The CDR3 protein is CAWSVQGPQHF. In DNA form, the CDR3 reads TGTGCCTGGAGTGTCCAGGGGCCCCAGCATTTT. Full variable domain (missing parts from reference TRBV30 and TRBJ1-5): SQTIHQWPATLVQPVGSPLSLECTVEGTSNPNLYWYRQAAGRGLQLLFYSVGIGQISSEVPQNLSASRPQDRQFILSSKKLLLSDSGFYLCAWSVQGPQHFGDGTRLSIL.

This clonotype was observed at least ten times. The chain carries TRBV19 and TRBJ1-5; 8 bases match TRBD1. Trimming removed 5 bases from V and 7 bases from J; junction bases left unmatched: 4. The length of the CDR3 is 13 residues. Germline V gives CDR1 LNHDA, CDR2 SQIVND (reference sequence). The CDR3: CASSRQGWQPQHF. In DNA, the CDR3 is TGTGCCAGTAGTCGACAGGGGTGGCAGCCCCAGCATTTT.

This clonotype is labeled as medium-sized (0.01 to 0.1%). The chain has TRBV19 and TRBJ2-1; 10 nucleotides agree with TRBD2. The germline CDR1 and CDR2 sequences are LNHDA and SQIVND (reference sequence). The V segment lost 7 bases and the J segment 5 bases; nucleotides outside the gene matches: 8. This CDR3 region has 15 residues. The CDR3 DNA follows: TGTGCCAGTAAACTATTAGCGGGAGGAGACAATGAGCAGTTCTTC. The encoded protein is CASKLLAGGDNEQFF.

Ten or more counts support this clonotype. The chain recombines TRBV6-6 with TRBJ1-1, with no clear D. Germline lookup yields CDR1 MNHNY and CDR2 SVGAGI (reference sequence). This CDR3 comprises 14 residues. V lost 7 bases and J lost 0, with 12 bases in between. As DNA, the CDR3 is TGTGCCAGCACCTCCTCCAGGTTGAACACTGAAGCTTTCTTT. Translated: CASTSSRLNTEAFF.

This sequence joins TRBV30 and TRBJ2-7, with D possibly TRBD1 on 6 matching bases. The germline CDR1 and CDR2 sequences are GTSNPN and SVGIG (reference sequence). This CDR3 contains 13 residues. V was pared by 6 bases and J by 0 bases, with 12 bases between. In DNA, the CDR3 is TGTGCCTGCCGGGACATCAACTCCTACGAGCAGTACTTC. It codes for CACRDINSYEQYF.

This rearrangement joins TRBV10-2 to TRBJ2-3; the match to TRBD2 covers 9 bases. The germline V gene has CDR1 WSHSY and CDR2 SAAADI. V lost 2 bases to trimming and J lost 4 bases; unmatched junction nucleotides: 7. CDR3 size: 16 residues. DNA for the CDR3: TGCGCCAGCAGTGAGGGGGTAGCGGGAGTACCAGATACGCAGTATTTT. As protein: CASSEGVAGVPDTQYF.

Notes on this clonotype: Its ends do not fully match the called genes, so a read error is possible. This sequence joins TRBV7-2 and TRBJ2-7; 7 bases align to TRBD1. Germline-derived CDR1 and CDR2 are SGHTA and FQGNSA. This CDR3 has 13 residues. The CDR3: CVSSLGTAYEQYF. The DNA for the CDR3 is TGTGTCAGCAGCTTAGGGACAGCCTACGAGCAGTACTTC.

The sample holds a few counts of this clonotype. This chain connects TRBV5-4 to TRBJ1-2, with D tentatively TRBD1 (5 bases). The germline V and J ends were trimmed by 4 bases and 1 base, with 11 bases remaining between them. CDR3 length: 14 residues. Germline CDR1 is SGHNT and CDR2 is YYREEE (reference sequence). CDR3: CASSPMGGNYGYTF. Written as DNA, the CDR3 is TGTGCCAGCAGCCCGATGGGGGGTAACTATGGCTACACCTTC. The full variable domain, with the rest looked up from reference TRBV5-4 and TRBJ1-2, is ETGVTQSPTHLIKTRGQQVTLRCSSQSGHNTVSWYQQALGQGPQFIFQYYREEENGRGNFPPRFSGLQFPNYSSELNVNALELDDSALYLCASSPMGGNYGYTFGSGTRLTVV.

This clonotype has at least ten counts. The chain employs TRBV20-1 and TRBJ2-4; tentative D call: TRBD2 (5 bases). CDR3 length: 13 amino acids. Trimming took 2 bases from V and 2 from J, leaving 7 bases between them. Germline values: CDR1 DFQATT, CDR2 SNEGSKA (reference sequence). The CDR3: CSARSGTKNIQYF. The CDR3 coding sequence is TGCAGTGCTAGATCGGGGACCAAAAACATTCAGTACTTC.

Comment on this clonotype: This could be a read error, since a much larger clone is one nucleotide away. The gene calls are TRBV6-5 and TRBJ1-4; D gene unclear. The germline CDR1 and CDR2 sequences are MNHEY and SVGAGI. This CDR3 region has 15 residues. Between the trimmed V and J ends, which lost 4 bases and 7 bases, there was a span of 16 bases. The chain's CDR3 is CASSCSAGYGEKLFF. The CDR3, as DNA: TGTGCCAGCAGTTGCTCGGCGGGGTACGGTGAAAAACTGTTTTTT.

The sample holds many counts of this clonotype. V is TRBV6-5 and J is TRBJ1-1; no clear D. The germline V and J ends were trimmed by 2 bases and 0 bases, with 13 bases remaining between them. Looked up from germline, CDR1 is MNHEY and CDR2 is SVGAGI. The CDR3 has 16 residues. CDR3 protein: CASSYGRPPMNTEAFF. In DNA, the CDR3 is TGTGCCAGCAGTTACGGGCGGCCACCTATGAACACTGAAGCTTTCTTT.

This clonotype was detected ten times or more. This chain's CDR3 is CASSRRGQDNSPLHF. In DNA form, the CDR3 reads TGTGCCAGCAGCCGTCGAGGACAGGACAATTCACCCCTCCACTTT. This chain uses TRBV7-2 with TRBJ1-6; 7 bases are shared with TRBD1. Per germline, CDR1 SGHTA and CDR2 FQGNSA. With 5 bases clipped from V and 7 bases from J, the junction kept 8 bases outside the gene matches. The CDR3 runs to 15 residues.

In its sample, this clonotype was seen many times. The DNA of the CDR3 is TGTGCCAGCAGCCGCACGGGGGGCAGTGGCTACACCTTC. Translated: CASSRTGGSGYTF. V is TRBV5-6 and J is TRBJ1-2; tentatively, D is TRBD1 (6 bases). This CDR3 is built from 13 residues. Germline V gives CDR1 SGHDT, CDR2 YYEEEE. Trimming removed 4 bases from V and 7 bases from J, with 14 bases in between.

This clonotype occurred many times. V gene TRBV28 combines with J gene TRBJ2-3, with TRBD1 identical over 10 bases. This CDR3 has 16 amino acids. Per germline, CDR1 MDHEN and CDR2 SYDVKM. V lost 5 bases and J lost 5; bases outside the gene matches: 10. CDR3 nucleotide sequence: TGTGCCAGCAGTCGGGACAGGGGAGGATTTAAAGATACGCAGTATTTT. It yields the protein CASSRDRGGFKDTQYF.

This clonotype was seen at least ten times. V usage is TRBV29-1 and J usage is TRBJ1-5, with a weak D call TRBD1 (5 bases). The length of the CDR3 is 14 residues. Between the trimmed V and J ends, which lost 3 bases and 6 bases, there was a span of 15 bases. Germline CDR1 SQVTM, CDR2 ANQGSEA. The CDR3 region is CSVDSDGRGQPQHF. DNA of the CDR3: TGCAGCGTTGATTCCGACGGAAGGGGTCAGCCCCAGCATTTT.

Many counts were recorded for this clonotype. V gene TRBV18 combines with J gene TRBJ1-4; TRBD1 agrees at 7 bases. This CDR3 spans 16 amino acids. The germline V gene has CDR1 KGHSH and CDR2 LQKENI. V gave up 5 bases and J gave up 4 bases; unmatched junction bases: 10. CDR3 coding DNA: TGTGCCAGCTCAGCCCAAGGGACAGACCTTAATGAAAAACTGTTTTTT. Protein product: CASSAQGTDLNEKLFF.

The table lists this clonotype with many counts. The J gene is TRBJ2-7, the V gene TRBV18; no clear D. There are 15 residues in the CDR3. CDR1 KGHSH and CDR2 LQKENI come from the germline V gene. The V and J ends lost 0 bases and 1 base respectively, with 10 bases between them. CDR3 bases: TGTGCCAGCTCACCACCGGCAAGGGCTTCCTACGAGCAGTACTTC. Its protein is CASSPPARASYEQYF.

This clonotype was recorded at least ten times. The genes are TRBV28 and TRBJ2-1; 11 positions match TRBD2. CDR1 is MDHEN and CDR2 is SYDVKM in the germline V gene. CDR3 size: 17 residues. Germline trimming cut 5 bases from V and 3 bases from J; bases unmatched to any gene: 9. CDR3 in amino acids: CASSPLASGGSYNEQFF. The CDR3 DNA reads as TGTGCCAGCAGTCCCCTCGCTAGCGGGGGGAGCTACAATGAGCAGTTCTTC. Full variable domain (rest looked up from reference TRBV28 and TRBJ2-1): DVKVTQSSRYLVKRTGEKVFLECVQDMDHENMFWYRQDPGLGLRLIYFSYDVKMKEKGDIPEGYSVSREKKERFSLILESASTNQTSMYLCASSPLASGGSYNEQFFGPGTRLTVL.

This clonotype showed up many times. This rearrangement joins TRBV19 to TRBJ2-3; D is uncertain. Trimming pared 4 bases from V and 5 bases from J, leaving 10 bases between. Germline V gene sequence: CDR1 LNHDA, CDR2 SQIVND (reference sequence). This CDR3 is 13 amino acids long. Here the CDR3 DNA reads TGTGCCAGTAGTAGCCGGGTGGGAGATACGCAGTATTTT. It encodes CASSSRVGDTQYF.

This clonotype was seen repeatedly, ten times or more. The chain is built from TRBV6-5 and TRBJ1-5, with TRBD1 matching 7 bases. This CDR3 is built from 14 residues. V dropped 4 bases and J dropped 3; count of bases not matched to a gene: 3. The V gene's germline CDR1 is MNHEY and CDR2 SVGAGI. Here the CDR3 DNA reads TGTGCCAGCAGTTCCGGGACAGCCAATCAGCCCCAGCATTTT. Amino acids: CASSSGTANQPQHF.

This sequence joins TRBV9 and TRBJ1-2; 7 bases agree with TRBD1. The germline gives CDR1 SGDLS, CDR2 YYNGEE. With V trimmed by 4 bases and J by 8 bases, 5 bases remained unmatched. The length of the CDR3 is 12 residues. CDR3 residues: CASSLQGGGYTF. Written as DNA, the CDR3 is TGTGCCAGCAGCTTGCAGGGGGGAGGCTACACCTTC.

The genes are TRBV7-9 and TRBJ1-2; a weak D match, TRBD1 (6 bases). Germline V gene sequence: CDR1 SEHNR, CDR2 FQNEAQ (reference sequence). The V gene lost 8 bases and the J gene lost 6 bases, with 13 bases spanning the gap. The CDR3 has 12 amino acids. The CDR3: CASGSGAHGYTF. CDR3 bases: TGTGCCAGCGGGTCGGGGGCTCATGGCTACACCTTC.

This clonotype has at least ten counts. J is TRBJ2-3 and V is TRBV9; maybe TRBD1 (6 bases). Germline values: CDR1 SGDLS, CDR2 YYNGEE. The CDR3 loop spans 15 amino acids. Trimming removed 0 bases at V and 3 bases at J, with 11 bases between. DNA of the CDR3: TGTGCCAGCAGCGTAGCACAGGGTGGGACAGATACGCAGTATTTT. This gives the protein CASSVAQGGTDTQYF.

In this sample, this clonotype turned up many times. CDR3: CASRSPQGWNYGYTF. In DNA, the CDR3 is TGTGCCAGCAGATCGCCCCAGGGGTGGAACTATGGCTACACCTTC. The chain is built from TRBV5-6 and TRBJ1-2; D possibly corresponds to TRBD1 (6 bases). The germline V and J ends were trimmed by 5 bases and 2 bases, with 16 bases remaining between them. This CDR3 spans 15 amino acids. Germline assignment: CDR1 SGHDT and CDR2 YYEEEE.